This T cell receptor beta chain originates from a study of T-cell memory formation after mild COVID-19. 5'RACE primed at constant segments yielded TCR alpha and TCR beta cDNA libraries bearing sample barcodes and UMIs. A single record per CDR3 protein comes from TCRdb applying MiXCR to the 5' RACE reads. The sample lists 550,000 to 600,000 distinct CDR3 sequences, roughly 17% occurring once. There are many counts of this clonotype. Its antigen is unidentified. Between the trimmed V and J ends, which lost 4 bases and 2 bases, there was a span of 12 bases. The CDR3 is 14 residues long. Germline CDR1 and CDR2: SGHRS and YFSETQ. General study findings and limits: There were some responding clones in pre-infection memory, which suggested that cross-reactive memory had joined. Second-wave clones that peaked on day 37 lacked confirmed SARS-CoV-2 specificity.

The sequencing input was PBMCs or a T cell subset sorted from them (not recorded which). The sequence came from an adult woman who had mild COVID-19 (a few samples of this study predate the infection). Cell type and time point are not known. This chain uses TRBV5-1 with TRBJ1-1, with D perhaps TRBD1 (5 bases). CDR3 DNA: TGCGCCAGCAGCCCGGGACCTTCAAACACTGAAGCTTTCTTT. Protein product: CASSPGPSNTEAFF.